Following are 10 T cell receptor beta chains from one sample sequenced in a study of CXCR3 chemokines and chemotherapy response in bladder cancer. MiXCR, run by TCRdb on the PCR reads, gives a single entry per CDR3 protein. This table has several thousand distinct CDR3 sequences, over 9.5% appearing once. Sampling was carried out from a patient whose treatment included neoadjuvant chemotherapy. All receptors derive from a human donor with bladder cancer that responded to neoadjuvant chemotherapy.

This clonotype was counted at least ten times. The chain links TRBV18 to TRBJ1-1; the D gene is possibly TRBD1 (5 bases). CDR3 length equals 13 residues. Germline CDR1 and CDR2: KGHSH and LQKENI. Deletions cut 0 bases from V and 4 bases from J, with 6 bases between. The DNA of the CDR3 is TGTGCCAGCTCACCACCGGGGGGCACTGAAGCTTTCTTT. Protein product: CASSPPGGTEAFF.

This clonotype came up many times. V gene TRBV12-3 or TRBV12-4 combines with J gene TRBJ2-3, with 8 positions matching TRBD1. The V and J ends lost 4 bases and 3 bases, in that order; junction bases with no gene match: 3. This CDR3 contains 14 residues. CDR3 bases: TGTGCCAGCAGTTCGGACAGGGTGACAGATACGCAGTATTTT. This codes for CASSSDRVTDTQYF.

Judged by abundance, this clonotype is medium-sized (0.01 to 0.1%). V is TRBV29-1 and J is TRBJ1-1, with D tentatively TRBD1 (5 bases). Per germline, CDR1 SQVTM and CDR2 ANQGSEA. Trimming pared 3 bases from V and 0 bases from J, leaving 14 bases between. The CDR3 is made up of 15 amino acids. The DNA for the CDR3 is TGCAGCGTTGATGGAGGGGTGGGCATGAACACTGAAGCTTTCTTT. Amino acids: CSVDGGVGMNTEAFF.

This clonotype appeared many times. The CDR3 DNA sequence: TGTGCCAGCAGTTACTCCTCTCTACCGGGACAGCGCAATCAGCCCCAGCATTTT. Protein: CASSYSSLPGQRNQPQHF. V is TRBV6-5 and J is TRBJ1-5, with 7 bases matching TRBD1. Germline V CDR1 and CDR2: MNHEY, SVGAGI. The CDR3 has 18 amino acids. With 0 bases clipped from V and 2 bases from J, the junction kept 10 bases outside the gene matches.

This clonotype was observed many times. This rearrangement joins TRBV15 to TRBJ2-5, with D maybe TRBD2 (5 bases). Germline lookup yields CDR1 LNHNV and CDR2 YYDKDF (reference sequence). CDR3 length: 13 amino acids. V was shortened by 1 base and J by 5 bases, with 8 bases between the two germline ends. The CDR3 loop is CATSRVQRETQYF. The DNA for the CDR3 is TGTGCCACCAGCAGAGTACAGCGGGAGACCCAGTACTTC.

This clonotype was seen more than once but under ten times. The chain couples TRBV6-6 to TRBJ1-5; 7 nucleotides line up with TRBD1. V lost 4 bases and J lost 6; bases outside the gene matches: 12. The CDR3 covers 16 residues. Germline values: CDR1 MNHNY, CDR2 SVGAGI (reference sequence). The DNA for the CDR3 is TGTGCCAGCAGTTCCACTCGACAGGGAAGAGGTCAGCCCCAGCATTTT. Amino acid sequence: CASSSTRQGRGQPQHF.

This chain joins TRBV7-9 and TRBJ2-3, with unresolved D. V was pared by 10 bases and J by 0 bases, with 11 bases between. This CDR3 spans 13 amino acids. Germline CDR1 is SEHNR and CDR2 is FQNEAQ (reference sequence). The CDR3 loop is CATQRTSTDTQYF. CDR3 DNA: TGTGCCACCCAAAGAACTAGCACAGATACGCAGTATTTT.

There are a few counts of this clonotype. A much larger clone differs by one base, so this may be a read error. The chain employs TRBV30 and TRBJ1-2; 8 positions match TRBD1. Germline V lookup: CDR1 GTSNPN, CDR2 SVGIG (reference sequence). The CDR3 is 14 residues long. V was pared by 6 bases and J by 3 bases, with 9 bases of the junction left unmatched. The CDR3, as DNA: TGTGCCTGTCCTGTACAGGGGGTCGACTATGGCTACACCTTC. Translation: CACPVQGVDYGYTF.

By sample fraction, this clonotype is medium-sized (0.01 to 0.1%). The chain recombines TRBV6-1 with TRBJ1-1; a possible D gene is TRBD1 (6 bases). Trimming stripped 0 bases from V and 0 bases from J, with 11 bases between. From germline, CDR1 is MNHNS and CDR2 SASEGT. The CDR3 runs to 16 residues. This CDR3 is CASSEARTAMNTEAFF. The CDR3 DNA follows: TGTGCCAGCAGTGAAGCACGGACAGCAATGAACACTGAAGCTTTCTTT.

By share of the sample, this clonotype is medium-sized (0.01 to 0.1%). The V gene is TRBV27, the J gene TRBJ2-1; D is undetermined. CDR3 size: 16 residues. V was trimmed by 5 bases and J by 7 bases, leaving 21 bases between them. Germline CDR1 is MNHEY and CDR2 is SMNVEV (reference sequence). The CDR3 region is CASSLSVTNSRNEQFF. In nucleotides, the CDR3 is TGTGCCAGCAGTCTTTCTGTGACAAATAGCAGGAATGAGCAGTTCTTC.